These 17 T cell receptor beta chains were all obtained from the same sample, sequenced in a study of T cells in Graves' hyperthyroidism and ophthalmopathy. Researchers amplified the TCR beta CDR3 regions from RNA transcripts. TCR CDR3 regions were first amplified by RT-PCR with HTBI primers. TCRdb recomputed calls from the multiplex PCR reads with MiXCR, one row per CDR3 protein. The data hold roughly 350,000 distinct CDR3 sequences, with more than 12% observed a single time. Sequencing used blood. The receptors come from a woman aged 25-40 years with Graves' ophthalmopathy.

This clonotype was found many times. This sequence joins TRBV11-3 and TRBJ2-5; 8 bases align to TRBD2. Looked up from germline, CDR1 is SGHNT and CDR2 is YENEEA. V was clipped by 4 bases and J by 3 bases; unmatched bases: 10. The CDR3 sequence is 16 residues long. The DNA of the CDR3 is TGTGCCAGCAGCTCCAACTCCGGGGGGGGCAAAGAGACCCAGTACTTC. Its translation: CASSSNSGGGKETQYF. Variable domain in full (rest from reference TRBV11-3 and TRBJ2-5): EAGVVQSPRYKIIEKKQPVAFWCNPISGHNTLYWYLQNLGQGPELLIRYENEEAVDDSQLPKDRFSAERLKGVDSTLKIQPAELGDSAVYLCASSSNSGGGKETQYFGPGTRLLVL.

This clonotype came up many times. This chain links TRBV18 with TRBJ2-7, with TRBD1 identical over 8 bases. Germline CDR1 reads KGHSH; CDR2 reads LQKENI. V shed 3 bases and J 6 bases; nucleotides not matched to a gene: 10. CDR3 size: 15 residues. For the CDR3, the DNA is TGTGCCAGCTCACCCGACCCGACAGGGGCGAGCGAGCAGTACTTC. Its translation is CASSPDPTGASEQYF.

The rearrangement links TRBV9 to TRBJ2-1, with D possibly matching TRBD2 (5 bases). Trimming took 8 bases from V and 3 from J, leaving 15 bases between them. In germline, CDR1 is SGDLS, CDR2 YYNGEE. CDR3 size: 14 residues. This CDR3 is CARDFPWGYNEQFF. The DNA for the CDR3 is TGTGCCAGGGACTTCCCCTGGGGCTACAATGAGCAGTTCTTC.

This clonotype occurred many times. CDR3 in DNA: TGTGCCAGCAGCCCGGGGACAGGGTCGGGTCAGCCCCAGCATTTT. Amino acid sequence: CASSPGTGSGQPQHF. The V gene is TRBV9, the J gene TRBJ1-5; 9 bases line up with TRBD1. Losses at the gene ends were 4 bases for V and 6 bases for J; bases not matched to a gene: 8. The CDR3 has 15 amino acids. Germline-derived CDR1 and CDR2 are SGDLS and YYNGEE. Filled out from reference TRBV9 and TRBJ1-5, the complete variable domain reads DSGVTQTPKHLITATGQRVTLRCSPRSGDLSVYWYQQSLDQGLQFLIQYYNGEERAKGNILERFSAQQFPDLHSELNLSSLELGDSALYFCASSPGTGSGQPQHFGDGTRLSIL.

This clonotype came up many times. This chain's CDR3 is CASSLLQHSNQPQHF. The CDR3 DNA reads as TGTGCCAGCAGTTTGTTACAGCATAGCAATCAGCCCCAGCATTTT. The chain is built from TRBV28 and TRBJ1-5; no clear D gene. Deletions cut 3 bases from V and 0 bases from J, with 9 bases between. The CDR3 runs 15 residues. Germline loops: CDR1 MDHEN, CDR2 SYDVKM.

This clonotype showed up many times. The chain employs TRBV2 and TRBJ2-3; D possibly matches TRBD1 or TRBD2 (5 bases each). The CDR3 length is 17 residues. CDR1 is SNHLY, CDR2 FYNNEI, per germline. V shed 4 bases and J shed 3 bases, with 20 bases lying between them. The CDR3 region is CASSGQFGDDQTDTQYF. The CDR3 DNA sequence: TGTGCCAGCAGTGGTCAGTTTGGGGACGATCAGACAGATACGCAGTATTTT.

The table lists this clonotype with a few counts. A much larger clone lies a single base off, so this may be a read error. The chain recombines TRBV12-3 or TRBV12-4 with TRBJ1-2; maybe TRBD1 (5 bases). The CDR3 length is 14 residues. Here the CDR3 reads CACSLVASWDGYTF. The CDR3 bases are TGTGCCTGCAGTTTAGTCGCTTCTTGGGACGGCTACACCTTC.

Comment on this clonotype: With a much larger clone just one base away, this may be a read error. The V call is TRBV12-3 or TRBV12-4, the J call TRBJ2-1, with D possibly called TRBD1 or TRBD2 (5 bases each). The CDR3 sequence is 14 residues long. V was trimmed by 1 base and J by 13 bases, leaving 17 bases between them. The CDR3 protein is CASSLEGRGETQFF. DNA for the CDR3: TGTGCCAGCAGTTTAGAGGGACGGGGAGAGACCCAGTTCTTC.

The J gene is TRBJ2-3, the V gene TRBV24-1, with 11 bases aligning to TRBD1. The trim removed 2 bases at V and 3 bases at J, leaving 3 bases unmatched. The CDR3 loop spans 16 amino acids. Germline lookup yields CDR1 KGHDR and CDR2 SFDVKD. CDR3 DNA sequence: TGTGCCACCAGTGATTCCCGGGACAGGGGGACAGATACGCAGTATTTT. Protein sequence: CATSDSRDRGTDTQYF.

In this sample, this clonotype turned up many times. The chain couples TRBV6-2 or TRBV6-3 to TRBJ2-7, with 10 bases lining up with TRBD1. Germline CDR1 and CDR2: MNHEY and SVGEGT. This CDR3 spans 14 amino acids. J was trimmed by 6 bases and V by 7 bases; bases with no gene match: 9. CDR3 sequence reads: CASTRGQGQREQYF. The CDR3 DNA follows: TGTGCCAGCACGAGGGGACAGGGGCAACGCGAGCAGTACTTC.

This clonotype was observed once. This sequence may be a read error, since a much larger clone differs from it by one base. CDR3 in amino acids: CASSQEPRQGSGPPLHF. The CDR3 region has the DNA TGTGCCAGCAGCCAAGAACCAAGACAGGGATCTGGTCCACCCCTCCACTTT. The chain employs TRBV3-1 and TRBJ1-6; 7 bases agree with TRBD1. Losses at the gene ends were 0 bases for V and 11 bases for J; bases not matched to a gene: 13. Germline V lookup: CDR1 LGHDT, CDR2 YNNKEL (reference sequence). The CDR3 has 17 residues.

This clonotype was picked up many times. The chain carries TRBV28 and TRBJ1-1, with a weak D call TRBD1 (5 bases). V lost 9 bases and J 6 bases, leaving 11 bases between the germline ends. This CDR3 is 11 amino acids long. From germline, CDR1 is MDHEN and CDR2 SYDVKM. CDR3 in amino acids: CARARGAEAFF. For the CDR3, the DNA is TGTGCCAGGGCCCGGGGGGCTGAAGCTTTCTTT.

This clonotype was detected ten times or more. The chain is built from TRBV12-5 and TRBJ2-3; 7 bases agree with TRBD2. Germline lookup yields CDR1 LGHNT and CDR2 FRNRAP. The CDR3 is 16 amino acids. V lost 0 bases and J lost 2; bases outside the gene matches: 5. The DNA for the CDR3 is TGTGCTAGTGGTTTGGTAGGACTAGGTACCACAGATACGCAGTATTTT. Translating it yields CASGLVGLGTTDTQYF.

This clonotype was counted ten times or more. The CDR3 is CASSLIGKTGELFF. CDR3 sequence (DNA): TGTGCCAGCAGTTTAATTGGAAAAACCGGGGAGCTGTTTTTT. The chain has TRBV28 and TRBJ2-2; D is undetermined. The germline V and J ends were trimmed by 2 bases and 5 bases, with 9 bases remaining between them. The CDR3 spans 14 residues. In germline, CDR1 is MDHEN, CDR2 SYDVKM.

The V call is TRBV7-9, the J call TRBJ1-5, with D unclear. The CDR3 totals 16 residues. Trimming removed 2 bases at V and 2 bases at J, with 13 bases between. Per germline, CDR1 SEHNR and CDR2 FQNEAQ (reference sequence). CDR3 residues: CASSLTGDVGNQPQHF. As DNA, the CDR3 is TGTGCCAGCAGCTTAACCGGTGATGTTGGCAATCAGCCCCAGCATTTT.

This clonotype appeared many times. This chain joins TRBV7-9 and TRBJ2-7; the D gene is possibly TRBD1 (6 bases). The germline V and J ends were trimmed by 6 bases and 3 bases, with 15 bases remaining between them. This CDR3 is built from 14 residues. Germline lookup yields CDR1 SEHNR and CDR2 FQNEAQ (reference sequence). DNA of the CDR3: TGTGCCAGCAGTCCTCCGGGACACCGCTACGAGCAGTACTTC. Its protein is CASSPPGHRYEQYF.

Many counts were recorded for this clonotype. The chain links TRBV29-1 to TRBJ2-5; 9 bases are shared with TRBD2. Germline V CDR1 and CDR2: SQVTM, ANQGSEA. The CDR3 loop spans 18 amino acids. The junction had 19 bases not matched to a gene; V was cut back by 6 bases and J by 2 bases. The CDR3, as DNA: TGCAGCGTGTCGGGACTAGCAGTCCGGAGCCCACGACAAGAGACCCAGTACTTC. Amino acids: CSVSGLAVRSPRQETQYF.